Each of the 27 T cell receptor beta chains below was sequenced from the same sample in a study of identical twins. TCRdb re-derived calls from the 5' RACE reads in MiXCR, one entry per CDR3 protein. The table lists 750,000 to 950,000 distinct CDR3 sequences, roughly 12% of them singletons. These same records also appear under a second study, on yellow fever vaccine responses in identical twins.

The sample consisted of PBMCs. These receptors originate from a woman younger than 30 in good health.

This clonotype appeared a few times. This chain joins TRBV12-3 or TRBV12-4 and TRBJ1-5; unclear D gene. This CDR3 is built from 15 residues. V shed 2 bases and J shed 3 bases, with 11 bases lying between them. The CDR3 spells CASSLSRGTNQPQHF. For the CDR3, the DNA is TGTGCCAGCAGTTTAAGCAGAGGAACCAATCAGCCCCAGCATTTT.

This clonotype was seen only a few times. This sequence joins TRBV7-9 and TRBJ1-1, with a tentative D call TRBD1 (6 bases). V lost 1 base and J lost 5, with 14 bases in between. The length of the CDR3 is 15 residues. Looked up from germline, CDR1 is SEHNR and CDR2 is FQNEAQ (reference sequence). As DNA, the CDR3 is TGTGCCAGCAGCTTAGTTACAGGGTCGAGTACTGAAGCTTTCTTT. It codes for CASSLVTGSSTEAFF.

This clonotype appeared many times. In DNA, the CDR3 is TGCGCCAGCAGCCAAGAGGCTACCGTTCGAAAAGAGACCCAGTACTTC. It is translated as CASSQEATVRKETQYF. The chain has TRBV4-1 and TRBJ2-5; D ambiguous. V gave up 0 bases and J gave up 3 bases, with 14 bases separating them. The CDR3 is made up of 16 amino acids. From germline, CDR1 is MGHRA and CDR2 YSYEKL.

The V and J genes are TRBV27 and TRBJ2-3; D unresolved. This CDR3 is 11 amino acids long. V gave up 6 bases and J gave up 7 bases, with 8 bases separating them. CDR1 is MNHEY and CDR2 is SMNVEV in the germline V gene (reference sequence). The CDR3 reads CASSVLNTQYF. The CDR3 DNA reads TGTGCCAGCAGCGTACTAAATACGCAGTATTTT.

This clonotype was counted ten times or more. The chain recombines TRBV5-1 with TRBJ2-7; D is unclear. Germline CDR1 and CDR2: SGHRS and YFSETQ. Trimming pared 0 bases from V and 2 bases from J, leaving 12 bases between. The CDR3 sequence is 15 residues long. CDR3: CASSLGVLETYEQYF. Written as DNA, the CDR3 is TGCGCCAGCAGCTTGGGAGTTTTGGAAACCTACGAGCAGTACTTC.

This clonotype was observed many times. The V call is TRBV12-3 or TRBV12-4, the J call TRBJ1-5; D is ambiguous. V was clipped by 6 bases and J by 9 bases, with 15 bases between them. The length of the CDR3 is 13 residues. The chain's CDR3 is CASSSGKGLPQHF. The CDR3 DNA reads as TGTGCCAGCAGCTCGGGGAAAGGGTTGCCCCAGCATTTT.

This clonotype was seen a few times. The V and J genes are TRBV20-1 and TRBJ1-1; 7 nucleotides align to TRBD1. Trimming took 0 bases from V and 11 from J; bases not matched to a gene: 15. Germline loops: CDR1 DFQATT, CDR2 SNEGSKA (reference sequence). CDR3 size: 15 residues. The CDR3 loop is CSARDRQGTLKGAFF. The CDR3 DNA is TGCAGTGCTAGAGATAGACAGGGAACTCTGAAGGGGGCTTTCTTT.

This clonotype has just a few counts. The chain carries TRBV20-1 and TRBJ2-7, with TRBD2 as a possible D gene (6 bases). Germline V gene sequence: CDR1 DFQATT, CDR2 SNEGSKA (reference sequence). The CDR3 spans 14 residues. V was cut by 5 bases and J by 4 bases, with 18 bases left in between. CDR3 residues: CSASKTSLAYEQYF. In DNA, the CDR3 is TGCAGTGCTTCAAAAACCTCACTAGCATACGAGCAGTACTTC.

The sample holds a few counts of this clonotype. The gene calls are TRBV5-1 and TRBJ2-3, with D possibly TRBD1 on 5 matching bases. CDR1 and CDR2 (germline): SGHRS, YFSETQ. The length of the CDR3 is 13 residues. The V and J ends lost 7 bases and 3 bases respectively, with 12 bases between them. This chain's CDR3 is CASHIQGTDTQYF. Written as DNA, the CDR3 is TGCGCCAGCCATATTCAGGGAACAGATACGCAGTATTTT.

This clonotype was counted a few times. The J gene is TRBJ2-5, the V gene TRBV10-3, with 7 bases identical to TRBD1. Germline V gives CDR1 ENHRY, CDR2 SYGVKD. The length of the CDR3 is 14 residues. V dropped 6 bases and J dropped 0; count of bases not matched to a gene: 4. The CDR3 loop reads CAIRKTGNQETQYF. As DNA, the CDR3 is TGTGCCATCAGGAAGACAGGGAACCAAGAGACCCAGTACTTC.

The V call is TRBV7-9, the J call TRBJ2-3; TRBD2 might be the D (6 bases). The CDR3 contains 13 residues. The V gene's germline CDR1 is SEHNR and CDR2 FQNEAQ (reference sequence). Between the trimmed V and J ends, which lost 7 bases and 2 bases, there was a span of 10 bases. CDR3 sequence: CASNGGNTDTQYF. CDR3 coding DNA: TGTGCCAGCAATGGGGGGAACACAGATACGCAGTATTTT.

The chain recombines TRBV18 with TRBJ2-1; no clear D gene. Germline V gene sequence: CDR1 KGHSH, CDR2 LQKENI. The CDR3 loop spans 13 amino acids. V lost 2 bases to trimming and J lost 6 bases, with 8 bases between them. DNA of the CDR3: TGTGCCAGCTCACCATTCCCTAGCAATGAGCAGTTCTTC. Residues: CASSPFPSNEQFF.

CDR3 sequence (DNA): TGCAGTGCTCCGACAGGGGGTATTAGCAATGAGCAGTTCTTC. Protein product: CSAPTGGISNEQFF. The rearrangement links TRBV20-1 to TRBJ2-1; 9 bases are a match to TRBD1. The germline gives CDR1 DFQATT, CDR2 SNEGSKA (reference sequence). This CDR3 region has 14 residues. J lost 6 bases, V lost 5 bases, and 8 bases had no gene match.

This clonotype has ten or more counts. The chain joins TRBV28 to TRBJ2-7; 9 nucleotides agree with TRBD2. Per the germline V gene, CDR1 is MDHEN and CDR2 is SYDVKM. V gave up 6 bases and J gave up 0 bases; unmatched junction bases: 6. This CDR3 has 15 residues. CDR3 coding DNA: TGTGCCAGCAGCCACGCGGGGGGGAGCTCCTACGAGCAGTACGTC. This translates into CASSHAGGSSYEQYV.

V usage is TRBV24-1 and J usage is TRBJ2-1, with D perhaps matching TRBD2 (5 bases). V shed 9 bases and J shed 0 bases, with 11 bases lying between them. The CDR3 contains 14 residues. CDR1 and CDR2 from the germline V gene are KGHDR and SFDVKD. The DNA for the CDR3 is TGTGCCACCGCCCGTGGGAGCTCCTACAATGAGCAGTTCTTC. Residues: CATARGSSYNEQFF.

V gene TRBV7-6 combines with J gene TRBJ1-4; D unclear. Germline V lookup: CDR1 SGHVS, CDR2 FNYEAQ. This CDR3 has 14 residues. With 5 bases removed from V and 4 bases from J, the gap between germline ends came to 11 bases. CDR3 loop: CASSRLGNNEKLFF. The CDR3 DNA reads as TGTGCCAGCAGCCGCTTGGGGAATAATGAAAAACTGTTTTTT.

J is TRBJ2-3 and V is TRBV4-2; TRBD2 is a possible D gene (5 bases). V dropped 3 bases and J dropped 4 bases, with 14 bases sitting between them. Germline V gene sequence: CDR1 LGHNA, CDR2 YNFKEQ. This CDR3 has 15 amino acids. The CDR3 loop is CASSQLQLVPDTQYF. The CDR3 DNA sequence: TGTGCCAGCAGCCAGCTACAACTAGTCCCAGATACGCAGTATTTT.

The chain joins TRBV2 to TRBJ2-2; D not certain. The germline V and J ends were trimmed by 4 bases and 7 bases, with 13 bases remaining between them. The CDR3 has 14 amino acids. CDR1 and CDR2 (germline): SNHLY, FYNNEI. The CDR3 protein is CASSAYGAIGELFF. CDR3 in DNA: TGTGCCAGCAGTGCGTACGGAGCCATCGGGGAGCTGTTTTTT.

The rearrangement joins TRBV5-1 to TRBJ2-1, with TRBD2 matching over 8 bases. The germline CDR1 and CDR2 sequences are SGHRS and YFSETQ. The CDR3 length is 15 residues. Unmatched junction bases numbered 8, after V lost 0 bases and J lost 9 bases. The CDR3 DNA reads as TGCGCCAGCAGCTTGGCCGCGGGAGGAGTAGGTGAGCAGTTCTTC. Translating gives CASSLAAGGVGEQFF.

This clonotype was recorded many times. The chain has TRBV27 and TRBJ2-2, with D hard to call. CDR3 length: 14 residues. V shed 1 base and J shed 0 bases, with 3 bases lying between them. Germline CDR1 and CDR2: MNHEY and SMNVEV (reference sequence). CDR3 loop: CASSLFPNTGELFF. The CDR3 DNA is TGTGCCAGCAGTTTATTCCCGAACACCGGGGAGCTGTTTTTT.

This clonotype was seen only a few times. The chain recombines TRBV6-1 with TRBJ1-1; D uncertain. CDR1 and CDR2 (germline): MNHNS, SASEGT. The CDR3 has 14 residues. Deletions cut 6 bases from V and 2 bases from J, with 13 bases between. CDR3 bases: TGTGCCAGCAGCCAGCAGAAGGGTAACACTGAAGCTTTCTTT. Protein: CASSQQKGNTEAFF.

This clonotype was counted many times. The chain combines TRBV15 with TRBJ2-2; D perhaps matches TRBD1 (5 bases). With 0 bases removed from V and 0 bases from J, the gap between germline ends came to 11 bases. The CDR3 contains 17 residues. CDR1 and CDR2 (germline): LNHNV, YYDKDF (reference sequence). CDR3 sequence (DNA): TGTGCCACCAGCAGAGATTCGGCAGGGACGAACACCGGGGAGCTGTTTTTT. Its protein is CATSRDSAGTNTGELFF.

A word on this clonotype: Compared with germline, one end of the junction differs, possibly owing to a read error. The chain recombines TRBV20-1 with TRBJ2-5, with TRBD2 matching 8 bases. The CDR3 loop spans 17 amino acids. Looked up from germline, CDR1 is DFQATT and CDR2 is SNEGSKA (reference sequence). The CDR3 loop is CCASGLAGSPNPETQYF. The CDR3, as DNA: TGCTGTGCTAGCGGGCTAGCGGGTTCCCCTAACCCCGAGACCCAGTACTTC.

The chain recombines TRBV20-1 with TRBJ1-2, with TRBD1 identical over 12 bases. Germline V gene sequence: CDR1 DFQATT, CDR2 SNEGSKA (reference sequence). The CDR3 runs 13 residues. V lost 6 bases to trimming and J lost 8 bases; unmatched junction nucleotides: 7. The CDR3 spells CSAGTGGVDGYTF. CDR3 coding DNA: TGCAGTGCAGGGACAGGGGGCGTTGACGGCTACACCTTC.

The chain employs TRBV6-2 or TRBV6-3 and TRBJ2-6, with 7 nucleotides matching TRBD1. The CDR3 consists of 20 residues. Losses at the gene ends were 8 bases for V and 0 bases for J; bases not matched to a gene: 19. Per germline, CDR1 MNHEY and CDR2 SVGEGT. CDR3 loop: CASFRNPGQQTSSGANVLTF. The CDR3 coding sequence is TGTGCCAGCTTCCGAAACCCGGGACAGCAAACCTCCTCTGGGGCCAACGTCCTGACTTTC.

This clonotype was counted only a few times. The V gene is TRBV10-1, the J gene TRBJ2-3; D remains unclear. V gave up 4 bases and J gave up 4 bases, with 9 bases separating them. The CDR3 contains 13 residues. Germline CDR1 is WNHNN and CDR2 is SYGVQD (reference sequence). CDR3: CASSGTLADTQYF. As DNA, the CDR3 is TGCGCCAGCAGTGGTACCCTCGCAGATACGCAGTATTTT.

This clonotype was detected only a few times. The chain has TRBV20-1 and TRBJ2-7; TRBD1 agrees at 7 bases. The germline V gene has CDR1 DFQATT and CDR2 SNEGSKA (reference sequence). Trimming cost V 6 bases and J 4 bases; bases outside gene matches: 12. This CDR3 contains 14 residues. The CDR3: CSAGDSRVKYEQYF. Here the CDR3 DNA reads TGCAGTGCAGGGGACAGCCGAGTAAAATACGAGCAGTACTTC.